This is a list of T cell receptor beta chains from one sample in a study of CD8+CD57+ T cells in acquired aplastic anemia. TCRdb passed the reads through MiXCR, listing each CDR3 protein once. The table has under 350,000 distinct CDR3 sequences, around three fifths seen once. Sequencing input: sorted CD4+, CD8+, or CD8+CD57+ T cells (not recorded which) from PBMCs. The receptor set was obtained from a human donor with severe aplastic anemia or a healthy control (not recorded which). Each CDR3 is given with its conserved first and last residue. Fields, in order: V gene, clone size, D gene, J gene, CDR3 protein, CDR3 DNA. The D gene is left open where the match is weak. Clone size is not always given. Where it is, it says once, few, many or a class for expanded clones.

TRBV12-5,many,NA,TRBJ1-2,CASGLVQANYGYTF,TGTGCTAGTGGTTTGGTACAGGCTAACTATGGCTACACCTTC
TRBV6-4,NA,NA,TRBJ2-1,CASSKDFYNEQFF,TGTGCCAGCAGTAAAGATTTTTACAATGAGCAGTTCTTC
TRBV14,NA,NA,TRBJ2-3,CASSQDTFRVGPDTQYF,TGTGCCAGCAGCCAAGATACGTTCCGGGTTGGCCCAGATACGCAGTATTTT
TRBV12-3/TRBV12-4,NA,NA,TRBJ2-1,CASTLFKEQFF,TGTGCCAGCACCCTATTCAAGGAGCAGTTCTTC
TRBV15,NA,NA,TRBJ1-1,CATSRKGRDTEAFF,TGTGCCACCAGCAGGAAGGGACGGGACACTGAAGCTTTCTTT
TRBV7-2,NA,NA,TRBJ1-1,CASSPPLGQATEAFF,TGTGCCAGCAGCCCCCCCCTCGGTCAGGCCACTGAAGCTTTCTTT
TRBV15,NA,NA,TRBJ2-7,CATSSGTSSIYEQYF,TGTGCCACCAGCAGTGGAACTAGTTCAATCTACGAGCAGTACTTC
TRBV20-1,NA,NA,TRBJ1-1,CSANGPGSLIGQWSTEAFF,TGCAGTGCTAACGGGCCGGGCAGCTTGATCGGGCAATGGAGCACTGAAGCTTTCTTT
TRBV19,NA,NA,TRBJ2-7,CASRSSATGTEPYEQYF,TGTGCCAGTAGAAGTAGTGCGACCGGGACGGAGCCCTACGAGCAGTACTTC
TRBV20-1,NA,TRBD2,TRBJ2-7,CSARMAGGQAQYF,TGCAGTGCTAGGATGGCGGGGGGGCAAGCGCAGTACTTC
TRBV10-3,NA,NA,TRBJ2-3,CAISESRAVFTDTQYF,TGTGCCATCAGTGAGTCGCGAGCTGTATTCACAGATACGCAGTATTTT
TRBV24-1,NA,TRBD1,TRBJ1-4,CAIGSRDSPGKLFF,TGTGCCATCGGTAGCCGGGACAGCCCTGGAAAACTGTTTTTT
TRBV9,many,TRBD2,TRBJ2-3,CASSPNRRLAGYTDTQYF,TGTGCCAGCAGCCCCAATCGCAGACTAGCGGGGTACACAGATACGCAGTATTTT
TRBV19,once,TRBD1,TRBJ1-1,CASSHEGQGAGEAFF,TGTGCCAGTAGTCACGAGGGACAGGGGGCAGGGGAAGCCTTCTTT
TRBV28,NA,NA,TRBJ1-4,CASSSSNSRNEKLFF,TGTGCCAGCAGTTCCAGCAACAGCCGTAATGAAAAACTGTTTTTT
TRBV10-3,few,TRBD1,TRBJ1-2,CAIPHRTGGSPFGGYTF,TGTGCCATTCCCCATCGAACAGGGGGCTCACCTTTTGGTGGCTACACCTTC
TRBV7-7,NA,TRBD1,TRBJ2-2,CASRHQGAGELFF,TGTGCTAGCAGGCATCAGGGGGCCGGGGAGCTGTTTTTT